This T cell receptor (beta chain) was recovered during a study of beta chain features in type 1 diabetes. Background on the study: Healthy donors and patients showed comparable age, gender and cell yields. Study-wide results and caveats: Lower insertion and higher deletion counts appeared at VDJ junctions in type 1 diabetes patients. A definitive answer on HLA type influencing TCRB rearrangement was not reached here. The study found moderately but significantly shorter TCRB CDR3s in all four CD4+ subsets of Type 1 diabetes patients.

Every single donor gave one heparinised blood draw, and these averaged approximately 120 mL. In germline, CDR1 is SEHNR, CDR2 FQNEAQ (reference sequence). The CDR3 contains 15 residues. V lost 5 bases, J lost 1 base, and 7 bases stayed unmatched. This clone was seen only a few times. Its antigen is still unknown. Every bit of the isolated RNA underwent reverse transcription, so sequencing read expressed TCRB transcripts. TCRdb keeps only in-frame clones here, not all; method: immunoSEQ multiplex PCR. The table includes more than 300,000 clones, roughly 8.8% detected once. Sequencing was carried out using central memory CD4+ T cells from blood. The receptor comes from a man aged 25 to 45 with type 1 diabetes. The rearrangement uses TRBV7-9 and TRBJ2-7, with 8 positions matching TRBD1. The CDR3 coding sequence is TGTGCCAGCAGCAAGGGACAGGAACCTTCCTACGAGCAGTACTTC. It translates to CASSKGQEPSYEQYF.